The 14 T cell receptor beta chains presented below share a single source sample, sequenced in a study of T cell responses to AZD1222 COVID-19 vaccine. Data came from immunoSEQ multiplex PCR; TCRdb stores just in-frame clones and leaves some out. The sample includes roughly 97,000 clones, roughly 90% of them seen just once. The source material was peripheral blood, sampled on day 0 of AZD1222 vaccination. Receptor source: an adult in good health.

This clone was detected only once. V gene TRBV28 combines with J gene TRBJ1-1; TRBD1 matches 8 bases. Germline loops: CDR1 MDHEN, CDR2 SYDVKM. V lost 2 bases and J lost 4; bases outside the gene matches: 3. This CDR3 comprises 14 residues. CDR3 loop: CASSLAGQGTEAFF. The CDR3 coding sequence is TGTGCCAGCAGTTTAGCCGGACAGGGCACTGAAGCTTTCTTT.

The rearrangement joins TRBV5-1 to TRBJ2-3, with 13 bases that match TRBD2. The junction had 7 bases not matched to a gene; V was cut back by 2 bases and J by 4 bases. The CDR3 runs 17 residues. Germline values: CDR1 SGHRS, CDR2 YFSETQ. The CDR3 loop reads CASSFTRLAGGADTQYF. The CDR3 nucleotides read TGCGCCAGCAGCTTCACCAGACTAGCGGGAGGAGCAGATACGCAGTATTTT.

This chain links TRBV9 with TRBJ1-6; D is perhaps TRBD1 (6 bases). Germline V lookup: CDR1 SGDLS, CDR2 YYNGEE. This CDR3 has 16 amino acids. Trimming took off 10 bases at V and 7 bases at J, with 24 bases between the two ends. The CDR3 DNA reads as TGTGCCCGCCGCCTGGGGGGGGGCGCGTTGAATTCACCCCTCCACTTT. It specifies CARRLGGGALNSPLHF.

The gene calls are TRBV5-8 and TRBJ1-5, with D tentatively TRBD1 (5 bases). The CDR3 loop spans 15 amino acids. Looked up from germline, CDR1 is SGHTS and CDR2 is YDEGEE. V shed 4 bases and J shed 7 bases, with 18 bases lying between them. The CDR3, as DNA: TGTGCCAGCAGCCCCTGGGCCAGGGCCAGACAGCCCCAGCATTTT. This encodes CASSPWARARQPQHF.

The chain couples TRBV19 to TRBJ1-3; D might be TRBD1 (5 bases). Germline-derived CDR1 and CDR2 are LNHDA and SQIVND (reference sequence). V was trimmed by 5 bases and J by 0 bases, leaving 20 bases between them. The CDR3 is 18 residues long. The CDR3 DNA reads as TGTGCCAGTAGTCCCGCAGGGACTGCCGTGCTCTCTGGAAACACCATATATTTT. Translating it yields CASSPAGTAVLSGNTIYF.

The chain has TRBV6-6 and TRBJ2-1; weak D call: TRBD2 (7 bases). The CDR3 runs 15 residues. Germline V gene data show CDR1 as MNHNY and CDR2 as SVGAGI (reference sequence). With 6 bases removed from V and 2 bases from J, the gap between germline ends came to 14 bases. Here the CDR3 DNA reads TGTGCCAGCAGGGACCGGGGGGCCGCCTACAATGAGCAGTTCTTC. The encoded protein is CASRDRGAAYNEQFF.

V is TRBV12-5 and J is TRBJ2-5, with TRBD1 matching 10 bases. The germline CDR1 and CDR2 sequences are LGHNT and FRNRAP. V was pared by 7 bases and J by 5 bases, with 16 bases of the junction left unmatched. The CDR3 has 17 residues. Here the CDR3 reads CASAPLPGTGESETQYF. The CDR3 nucleotides are TGTGCTAGTGCCCCCTTACCCGGGACAGGGGAATCGGAGACCCAGTACTTC.

The V gene is TRBV7-3, the J gene TRBJ1-1; D gene unclear. This CDR3 is built from 13 residues. The V gene's germline CDR1 is SGHTA and CDR2 FQGTGA. V was clipped by 1 base and J by 1 base, with 4 bases between them. The chain's CDR3 is CASSLMKNTEAFF. Written as DNA, the CDR3 is TGTGCCAGCAGCTTAATGAAGAACACTGAAGCTTTCTTT. Full variable domain (rest looked up from reference TRBV7-3 and TRBJ1-1): GAGVSQTPSNKVTEKGKYVELRCDPISGHTALYWYRQSLGQGPEFLIYFQGTGAADDSGLPNDRFFAVRPEGSVSTLKIQRTERGDSAVYLCASSLMKNTEAFFGQGTRLTVV.

V is TRBV3-1 (or the pseudogene TRBV3-2) and J is TRBJ2-1; 8 bases match TRBD1. CDR1 and CDR2 (germline): LGHDT, YNNKEL (reference sequence). After removal of 8 bases from V and 7 bases from J, the junction contained 16 bases not matched to a gene. CDR3 length equals 16 residues. CDR3 DNA: TGTGCCAGCCGCCGGGGGCGGACAGGGACCTGGAATGAGCAGTTCTTC. Translation gives CASRRGRTGTWNEQFF.

The V gene is TRBV5-1, the J gene TRBJ1-1; D gene unclear. CDR1 is SGHRS, CDR2 YFSETQ, per germline. The V end lost 0 bases, the J end lost 1 base, and 10 bases lay between the germline ends. The CDR3 consists of 15 residues. The CDR3 loop reads CASSLGQPGNTEAFF. CDR3 nucleotide sequence: TGCGCCAGCAGCTTGGGACAACCTGGGAACACTGAAGCTTTCTTT.

The rearrangement joins TRBV5-1 to TRBJ1-2; D call uncertain. This CDR3 contains 14 residues. CDR1 and CDR2 from the germline V gene are SGHRS and YFSETQ. Deletions cut 0 bases from V and 3 bases from J, with 9 bases between. Here the CDR3 DNA reads TGCGCCAGCAGCTTGGGCGCCCAGGACTATGGCTACACCTTC. It translates to CASSLGAQDYGYTF. The full variable domain, completed using reference TRBV5-1 and TRBJ1-2, is KAGVTQTPRYLIKTRGQQVTLSCSPISGHRSVSWYQQTPGQGLQFLFEYFSETQRNKGNFPGRFSGRQFSNSRSEMNVSTLELGDSALYLCASSLGAQDYGYTFGSGTRLTVV.

This clone was seen a single time. This sequence joins TRBV5-1 and TRBJ2-1; D is unclear. Germline CDR1 reads SGHRS; CDR2 reads YFSETQ. The CDR3 contains 16 residues. V was cut by 2 bases and J by 5 bases, with 17 bases left in between. The CDR3: CASSLERLPVNNEQFF. DNA for the CDR3: TGCGCCAGCAGCTTAGAACGGTTGCCGGTCAACAATGAGCAGTTCTTC.

This rearrangement joins TRBV19 to TRBJ1-5; 10 bases map to TRBD1. This CDR3 spans 15 amino acids. CDR1 is LNHDA, CDR2 SQIVND, per germline (reference sequence). Germline trimming cut 7 bases from V and 6 bases from J; bases unmatched to any gene: 9. CDR3 in amino acids: CASTNRDRGGQPQHF. In nucleotides, the CDR3 is TGTGCCAGTACCAACCGGGACAGGGGTGGTCAGCCCCAGCATTTT.

The chain carries TRBV18 and TRBJ2-1, with TRBD2 as a possible D gene (5 bases). V lost 1 base, J lost 8 bases, and 12 bases lay in between. CDR3 length equals 14 residues. Germline-derived CDR1 and CDR2 are KGHSH and LQKENI. The CDR3 DNA sequence: TGTGCCAGCTCACCACGGACTTCCTCGGATGAGCAGTTCTTC. Translated, it gives CASSPRTSSDEQFF.